This T cell receptor (beta chain) is from a study of CD4+ T cells in melanoma. The germline CDR1 and CDR2 sequences are SSHAT and FNYEAQ (reference sequence). This CDR3 region has 13 residues. To note about this clone: One end of the junction is discordant with germline, which a read error may explain.

The data were produced by immunoSEQ multiplex PCR, yet TCRdb's version contains in-frame clones alone and is incomplete. The sample contains about 50,000 clones, about 88% of which appear only once. J is TRBJ2-5 and V is TRBV7-7; TRBD2 aligns across 7 bases. The TCR originated in a human donor with melanoma. Sequenced material: peripheral blood. The CDR3 sequence is CASSPTSIETQYF. The CDR3 DNA reads as TGTGCTAGCAGCCCGACTAGCATCGAGACCCAGTACTTC.